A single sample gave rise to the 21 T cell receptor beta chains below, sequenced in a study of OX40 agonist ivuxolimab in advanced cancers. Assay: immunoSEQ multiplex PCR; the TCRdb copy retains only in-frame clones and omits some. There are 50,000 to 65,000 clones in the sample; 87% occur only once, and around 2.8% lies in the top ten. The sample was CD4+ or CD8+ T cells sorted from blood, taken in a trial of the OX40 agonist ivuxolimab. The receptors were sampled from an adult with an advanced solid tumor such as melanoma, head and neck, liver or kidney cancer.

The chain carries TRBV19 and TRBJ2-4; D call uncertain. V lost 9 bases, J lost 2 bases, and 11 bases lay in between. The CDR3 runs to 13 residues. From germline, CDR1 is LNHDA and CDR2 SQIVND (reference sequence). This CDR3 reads CASRQVPKNIQYF. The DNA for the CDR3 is TGTGCCAGCCGTCAGGTCCCCAAAAACATTCAGTACTTC.

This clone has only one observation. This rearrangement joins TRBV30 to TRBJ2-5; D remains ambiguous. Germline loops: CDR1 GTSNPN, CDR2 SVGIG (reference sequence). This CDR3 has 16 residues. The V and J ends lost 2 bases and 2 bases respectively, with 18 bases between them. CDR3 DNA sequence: TGTGCCTGGAGTACCCGTCTGCGGAGACTTCAAGAGACCCAGTACTTC. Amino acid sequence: CAWSTRLRRLQETQYF.

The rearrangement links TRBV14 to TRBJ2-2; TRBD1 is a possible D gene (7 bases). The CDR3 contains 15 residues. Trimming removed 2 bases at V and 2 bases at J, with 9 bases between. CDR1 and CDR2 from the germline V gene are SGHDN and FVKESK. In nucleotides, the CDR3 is TGTGCCAGCAGCCAACAGGGGGGAAACACCGGGGAGCTGTTTTTT. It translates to CASSQQGGNTGELFF.

The CDR3 sequence: CRLQGYTEAFF. In nucleotides, the CDR3 is TGCAGACTTCAGGGGTACACTGAAGCTTTCTTT. The chain combines TRBV20-1 with TRBJ1-1; tentatively, D is TRBD1 (6 bases). Germline V gives CDR1 DFQATT, CDR2 SNEGSKA (reference sequence). The CDR3 has 11 amino acids.

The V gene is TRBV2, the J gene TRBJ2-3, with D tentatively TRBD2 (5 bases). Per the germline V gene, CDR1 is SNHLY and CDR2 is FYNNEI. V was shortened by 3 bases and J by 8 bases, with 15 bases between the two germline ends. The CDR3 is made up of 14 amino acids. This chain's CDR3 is CASSEDPSGITQYF. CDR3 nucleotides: TGTGCCAGCAGTGAGGACCCCTCGGGGATTACGCAGTATTTT.

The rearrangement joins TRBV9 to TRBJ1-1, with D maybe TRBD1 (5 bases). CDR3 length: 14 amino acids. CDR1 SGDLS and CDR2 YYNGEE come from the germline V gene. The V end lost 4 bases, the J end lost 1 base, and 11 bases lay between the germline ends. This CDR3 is CASSRTGQNTEAFF. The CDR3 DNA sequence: TGTGCCAGCAGCCGAACCGGACAGAACACTGAAGCTTTCTTT. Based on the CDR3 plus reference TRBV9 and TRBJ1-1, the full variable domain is DSGVTQTPKHLITATGQRVTLRCSPRSGDLSVYWYQQSLDQGLQFLIQYYNGEERAKGNILERFSAQQFPDLHSELNLSSLELGDSALYFCASSRTGQNTEAFFGQGTRLTVV.

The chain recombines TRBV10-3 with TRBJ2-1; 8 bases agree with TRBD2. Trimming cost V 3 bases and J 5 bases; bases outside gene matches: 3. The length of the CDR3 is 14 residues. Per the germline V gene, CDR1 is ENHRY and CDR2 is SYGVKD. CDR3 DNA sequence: TGTGCCATCAGTGAACGAGCGGGAGACAATGAGCAGTTCTTC. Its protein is CAISERAGDNEQFF.

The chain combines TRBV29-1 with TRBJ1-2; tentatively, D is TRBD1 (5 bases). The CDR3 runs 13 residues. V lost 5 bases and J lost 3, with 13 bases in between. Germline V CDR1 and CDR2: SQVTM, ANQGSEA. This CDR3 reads CSVLPQGHYGYTF. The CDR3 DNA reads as TGCAGCGTTCTACCCCAGGGACACTATGGCTACACCTTC.

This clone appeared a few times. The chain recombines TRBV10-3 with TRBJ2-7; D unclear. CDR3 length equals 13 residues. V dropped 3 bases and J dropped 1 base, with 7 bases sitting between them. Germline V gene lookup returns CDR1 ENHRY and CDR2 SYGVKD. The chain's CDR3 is CAISDQHSYEQYF. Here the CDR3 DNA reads TGTGCCATCAGTGATCAACATTCCTACGAGCAGTACTTC.

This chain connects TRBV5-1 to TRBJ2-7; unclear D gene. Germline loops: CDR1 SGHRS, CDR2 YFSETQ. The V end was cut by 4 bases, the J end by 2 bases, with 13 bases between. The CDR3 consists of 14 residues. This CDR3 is CASSLAEPPYEQYF. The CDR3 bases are TGCGCCAGCAGCCTGGCTGAGCCTCCCTACGAGCAGTACTTC.

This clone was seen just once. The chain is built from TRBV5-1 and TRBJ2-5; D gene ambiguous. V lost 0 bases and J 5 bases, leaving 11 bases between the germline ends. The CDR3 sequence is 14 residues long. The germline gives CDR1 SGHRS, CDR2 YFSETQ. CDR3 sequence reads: CASSLVGVLETQYF. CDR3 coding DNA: TGCGCCAGCAGCTTGGTTGGGGTATTGGAGACCCAGTACTTC.

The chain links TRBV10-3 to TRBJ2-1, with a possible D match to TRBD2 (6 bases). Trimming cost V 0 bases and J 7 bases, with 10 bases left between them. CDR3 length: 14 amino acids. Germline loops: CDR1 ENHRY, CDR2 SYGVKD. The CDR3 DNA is TGTGCCATCAGTGAGTCTACTAGCAAAAATGAGCAGTTCTTC. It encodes CAISESTSKNEQFF.

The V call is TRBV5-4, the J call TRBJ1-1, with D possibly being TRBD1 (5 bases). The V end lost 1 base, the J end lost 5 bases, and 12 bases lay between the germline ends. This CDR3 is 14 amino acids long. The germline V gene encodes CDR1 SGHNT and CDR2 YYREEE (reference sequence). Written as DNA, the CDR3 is TGTGCCAGCAGCTTGAATCCAGGGAGGACTGAAGCTTTCTTT. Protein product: CASSLNPGRTEAFF.

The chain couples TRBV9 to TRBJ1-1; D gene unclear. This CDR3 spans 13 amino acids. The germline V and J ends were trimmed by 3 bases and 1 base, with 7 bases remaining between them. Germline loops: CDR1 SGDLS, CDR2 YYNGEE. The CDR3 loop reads CASSAMGNTEAFF. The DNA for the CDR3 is TGTGCCAGCAGCGCTATGGGGAACACTGAAGCTTTCTTT.

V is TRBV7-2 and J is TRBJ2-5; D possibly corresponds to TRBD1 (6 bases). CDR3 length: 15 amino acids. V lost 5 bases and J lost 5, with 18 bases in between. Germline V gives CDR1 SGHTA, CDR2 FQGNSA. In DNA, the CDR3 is TGTGCCAGCAGCAGGCAGACAGGCGAAGGGGAGACCCAGTACTTC. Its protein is CASSRQTGEGETQYF.

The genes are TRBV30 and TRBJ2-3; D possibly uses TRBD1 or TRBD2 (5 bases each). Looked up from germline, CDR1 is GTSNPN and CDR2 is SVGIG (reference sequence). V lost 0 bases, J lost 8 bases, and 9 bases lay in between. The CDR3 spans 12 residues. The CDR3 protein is CAWSVGAGTQYF. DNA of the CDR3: TGTGCCTGGAGTGTAGGGGCGGGTACGCAGTATTTT.

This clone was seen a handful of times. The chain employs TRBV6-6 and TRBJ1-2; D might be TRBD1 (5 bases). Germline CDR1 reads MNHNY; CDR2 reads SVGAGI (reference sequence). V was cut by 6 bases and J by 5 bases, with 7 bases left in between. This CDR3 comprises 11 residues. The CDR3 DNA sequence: TGTGCCAGCAGCCGACAGTATGGCTACACCTTC. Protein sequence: CASSRQYGYTF.

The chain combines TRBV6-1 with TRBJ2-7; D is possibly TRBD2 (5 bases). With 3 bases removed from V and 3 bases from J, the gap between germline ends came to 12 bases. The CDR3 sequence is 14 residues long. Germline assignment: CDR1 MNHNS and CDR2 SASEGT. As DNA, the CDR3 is TGTGCCAGCAGTGACAGACACGGACTCTACGAGCAGTACTTC. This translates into CASSDRHGLYEQYF.

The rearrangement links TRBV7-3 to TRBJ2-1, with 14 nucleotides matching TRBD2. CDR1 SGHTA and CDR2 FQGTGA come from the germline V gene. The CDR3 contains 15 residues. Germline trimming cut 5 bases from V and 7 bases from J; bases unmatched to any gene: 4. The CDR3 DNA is TGTGCCAGCAGCCCGGGACTAGCGGGGGAGAATGAGCAGTTCTTC. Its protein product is CASSPGLAGENEQFF. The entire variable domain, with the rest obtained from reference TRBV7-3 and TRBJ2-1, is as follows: GAGVSQTPSNKVTEKGKYVELRCDPISGHTALYWYRQSLGQGPEFLIYFQGTGAADDSGLPNDRFFAVRPEGSVSTLKIQRTERGDSAVYLCASSPGLAGENEQFFGPGTRLTVL.

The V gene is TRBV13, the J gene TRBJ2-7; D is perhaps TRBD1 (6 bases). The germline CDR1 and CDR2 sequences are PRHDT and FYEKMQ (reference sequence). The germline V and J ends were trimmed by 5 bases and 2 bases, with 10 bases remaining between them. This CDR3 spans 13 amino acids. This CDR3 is CASSDRTTYEQYF. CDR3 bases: TGTGCCAGCAGCGACAGGACAACCTACGAGCAGTACTTC.

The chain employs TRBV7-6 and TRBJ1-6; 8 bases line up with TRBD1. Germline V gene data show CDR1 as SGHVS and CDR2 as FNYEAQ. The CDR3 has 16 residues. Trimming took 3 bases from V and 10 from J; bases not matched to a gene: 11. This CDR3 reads CASSFHAGQGKSPLHF. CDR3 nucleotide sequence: TGTGCCAGCAGCTTCCACGCCGGACAGGGAAAATCACCCCTCCACTTT.